These 18 T cell receptor beta chains originate from one sample sequenced in a study of T cells after yellow fever vaccination. TCRdb re-called the 5' RACE reads through MiXCR, storing one row per CDR3 protein. The table has 200,000 to 250,000 distinct CDR3 sequences, 3% to 3.5% seen once; the top ten hold around 3%. The source material was CD4+ T cells sorted from PBMCs, sampled 10 days after the yellow fever booster vaccination. These receptors were collected from a man in his late teens or twenties who received the YFV17D yellow fever vaccine.

The table lists this clonotype with many counts. The chain carries TRBV5-1 and TRBJ1-5; TRBD1 aligns across 9 bases. V dropped 0 bases and J dropped 4; count of bases not matched to a gene: 5. CDR3 length equals 16 residues. CDR1 is SGHRS and CDR2 is YFSETQ in the germline V gene. The CDR3 nucleotides are TGCGCCAGCAGCTTGGGGGACAGGGAGGAAAATCAGCCCCAGCATTTT. Its protein product is CASSLGDREENQPQHF.

V gene TRBV10-3 combines with J gene TRBJ1-2; TRBD1 aligns across 7 bases. The trim removed 6 bases at V and 6 bases at J, leaving 7 bases unmatched. Per germline, CDR1 ENHRY and CDR2 SYGVKD. The CDR3 loop spans 13 amino acids. CDR3 amino acids: CAIRTTGDNGYTF. The CDR3, as DNA: TGTGCCATCAGGACAACAGGGGATAATGGCTACACCTTC.

There are many counts of this clonotype. The V gene is TRBV5-1, the J gene TRBJ1-1; 8 nucleotides match TRBD1. CDR1 is SGHRS and CDR2 is YFSETQ in the germline V gene. Trimming at V came to 4 bases and at J to 4 bases, leaving 6 bases not matched to a gene. CDR3 length: 14 residues. In nucleotides, the CDR3 is TGCGCCAGCAGCCAGAATACAGGGGGCACTGAAGCTTTCTTT. Translating gives CASSQNTGGTEAFF.

The gene calls are TRBV3-1 and TRBJ2-5; TRBD1 matches at 8 bases. Per germline, CDR1 LGHDT and CDR2 YNNKEL (reference sequence). This CDR3 region has 14 residues. J was trimmed by 2 bases and V by 4 bases; bases with no gene match: 3. CDR3 protein: CASSRWTGQETQYF. The CDR3 bases are TGTGCCAGCAGCCGATGGACAGGGCAAGAGACCCAGTACTTC.

This clonotype appeared a few times. The chain recombines TRBV3-1 with TRBJ1-1; D unclear. The CDR3 contains 11 residues. CDR1 and CDR2 (germline): LGHDT, YNNKEL (reference sequence). V lost 10 bases and J 0 bases, leaving 6 bases between the germline ends. The CDR3 nucleotides read TGTGCCACTCGGTTGAACACTGAAGCTTTCTTT. It specifies CATRLNTEAFF.

The rearrangement uses TRBV7-9 and TRBJ1-6, with 7 bases matching TRBD1. The germline CDR1 and CDR2 sequences are SEHNR and FQNEAQ (reference sequence). Trimming took 3 bases from V and 7 from J; bases not matched to a gene: 6. This CDR3 has 15 amino acids. This CDR3 is CASSFHDRENSPLHF. For the CDR3, the DNA is TGTGCCAGCAGCTTCCATGACAGGGAGAATTCACCCCTCCACTTT.

This clonotype was detected a few times. The rearrangement joins TRBV7-2 to TRBJ1-6; no clear D. V lost 5 bases, J lost 0 bases, and 20 bases lay in between. The CDR3 length is 19 residues. Germline values: CDR1 SGHTA, CDR2 FQGNSA. In DNA, the CDR3 is TGTGCCAGCAGCGAGAGGTGGGAGGGAGGGAGCTCCTATAATTCACCCCTCCACTTT. Protein: CASSERWEGGSSYNSPLHF.

This clonotype came up many times. The genes are TRBV7-9 and TRBJ2-7; D may be TRBD1 or TRBD2 (5 bases each). CDR3 length: 17 residues. In germline, CDR1 is SEHNR, CDR2 FQNEAQ (reference sequence). V lost 0 bases, J lost 3 bases, and 18 bases lay in between. This chain's CDR3 is CASSLAGSWDLVYEQYF. For the CDR3, the DNA is TGTGCCAGCAGCTTAGCGGGGTCGTGGGACCTCGTCTACGAGCAGTACTTC.

This clonotype was detected only a few times. The J gene is TRBJ2-5, the V gene TRBV4-1, with D perhaps TRBD1 or TRBD2 (5 bases each). Germline values: CDR1 MGHRA, CDR2 YSYEKL. V gave up 4 bases and J gave up 1 base, with 10 bases separating them. This CDR3 is built from 14 residues. CDR3 protein: CASSLLRGQETQYF. The CDR3, as DNA: TGCGCCAGCAGCCTCCTGAGGGGCCAAGAGACCCAGTACTTC.

This clonotype was seen more than once but under ten times. The V gene is TRBV11-2, the J gene TRBJ1-2; D not certain. Germline V gene lookup returns CDR1 SGHAT and CDR2 FQNNGV. V lost 0 bases and J 8 bases, leaving 22 bases between the germline ends. The CDR3 extends over 17 amino acids. CDR3 residues: CASSLEGAAYSLFGYTF. The CDR3 DNA reads as TGTGCCAGCAGCTTAGAGGGCGCAGCCTACTCTCTATTCGGCTACACCTTC.

The chain combines TRBV7-2 with TRBJ2-1; D is perhaps TRBD1 (6 bases). Germline V gene data show CDR1 as SGHTA and CDR2 as FQGNSA. The ends were cut back, 5 bases at V and 7 bases at J, with 12 bases in the middle. CDR3 length: 13 residues. This CDR3 is CASSRYQGNEQFF. Written as DNA, the CDR3 is TGTGCCAGCAGCCGATACCAGGGGAATGAGCAGTTCTTC.

This clonotype was counted at least ten times. The V call is TRBV10-3, the J call TRBJ2-5; 11 bases map to TRBD2. The germline V gene encodes CDR1 ENHRY and CDR2 SYGVKD. The CDR3 length is 16 residues. V dropped 0 bases and J dropped 2; count of bases not matched to a gene: 2. CDR3 loop: CAISESRLAGQETQYF. The CDR3 coding sequence is TGTGCCATCAGTGAGTCTCGACTAGCGGGGCAAGAGACCCAGTACTTC.

CDR3 amino acids: CASSLGGPSGGGEQQQFF. The CDR3 coding sequence is TGCGCCAGCAGCTTGGGGGGGCCCTCCGGCGGGGGCGAACAACAGCAGTTCTTC. The V and J genes are TRBV5-1 and TRBJ2-1, with D possibly TRBD2 on 7 matching bases. Trimming left V 0 bases short and J 11 bases short, with 27 bases between. Germline V gene sequence: CDR1 SGHRS, CDR2 YFSETQ. CDR3 length: 18 amino acids.

This clonotype was recorded many times. The genes are TRBV5-1 and TRBJ2-5; TRBD2 might be the D (5 bases). The CDR3 is 16 amino acids. The V end was cut by 3 bases, the J end by 0 bases, with 15 bases between. Germline V gives CDR1 SGHRS, CDR2 YFSETQ. The CDR3 region has the DNA TGCGCCAGCAGCTCGGCGGGTTTCCAGTACCAAGAGACCCAGTACTTC. This translates into CASSSAGFQYQETQYF.

At least ten counts were recorded for this clonotype. The chain links TRBV2 to TRBJ1-6; D is undetermined. Germline V lookup: CDR1 SNHLY, CDR2 FYNNEI. Between the trimmed V and J ends, which lost 8 bases and 7 bases, there was a span of 9 bases. The length of the CDR3 is 12 residues. CDR3: CASRITNSPLHF. CDR3 coding DNA: TGTGCCAGCCGAATAACGAATTCACCCCTCCACTTT.

This clonotype was detected only a few times. The chain combines TRBV6-2 or TRBV6-3 with TRBJ2-1; 11 positions agree with TRBD2. Germline V gives CDR1 MNHEY, CDR2 SVGEGT. The V gene end was trimmed by 4 bases and the J gene end by 6 bases; junction bases not matched to a gene: 5. The CDR3 is made up of 15 amino acids. CDR3 in amino acids: CASSSGTSGFNEQFF. The CDR3 bases are TGTGCCAGCAGTTCCGGGACTAGCGGATTCAATGAGCAGTTCTTC.

This clonotype was recorded once. An end of the junction differs from the germline gene, which may be a read error. V usage is TRBV20-1 and J usage is TRBJ1-5, with 9 positions matching TRBD1. The CDR3 consists of 13 residues. CDR1 and CDR2 from the germline V gene are DFQATT and SNEGSKA (reference sequence). The CDR3, as DNA: TGCAGTGCTGCCACAGGGGGCAATCAGCACCAGCATTTT. Amino acid sequence: CSAATGGNQHQHF.

CDR3 loop: CASSGGGAYNEQFF. The CDR3, as DNA: TGCGCCAGCAGCGGCGGGGGGGCCTACAATGAGCAGTTCTTC. The chain couples TRBV5-1 to TRBJ2-1; 9 bases are shared with TRBD2. The V gene's germline CDR1 is SGHRS and CDR2 YFSETQ. The CDR3 totals 14 residues. With 4 bases clipped from V and 2 bases from J, the junction kept 1 base outside the gene matches. Based on the CDR3 plus reference TRBV5-1 and TRBJ2-1, the full variable domain is KAGVTQTPRYLIKTRGQQVTLSCSPISGHRSVSWYQQTPGQGLQFLFEYFSETQRNKGNFPGRFSGRQFSNSRSEMNVSTLELGDSALYLCASSGGGAYNEQFFGPGTRLTVL.